This TCR beta chain was documented in a study of T cell repertoires in cytomegalovirus infection. Study summary: It can be stated that public TCR beta signatures indicated CMV infection as well as a matching HLA type. Study-level points and caveats: Dominant in the ex vivo response were TCR beta clonotypes restricted by HLA-C and specific for CMV. Using cumulative public TCR beta family frequency, the authors identified those who carried CMV together with the relevant HLA.

This clonotype was picked up many times. Its specificity is unknown. CDR1 and CDR2 (germline): SGHVS, FQNEAQ. The length of the CDR3 is 17 residues. V dropped 0 bases and J dropped 0 bases, with 15 bases sitting between them. One entry per CDR3 protein, called by TCRdb with MiXCR from the reads. The table includes about 140,000 distinct CDR3 sequences, about 6% detected once. Input material: PBMCs. This chain connects TRBV7-8 to TRBJ2-7; D not resolved. This clonotype was obtained from a human donor in good health (CMV status not recorded). Some clones in this sample may be carry-over from other donors' samples. For the CDR3, the DNA is TGTGCCAGCAGCTTAGCTCTTCTGACCCAAAGCTCCTACGAGCAGTACTTC. It codes for CASSLALLTQSSYEQYF.